The 28 T cell receptor beta chains below all came from one sample that was sequenced in a study of blood T cell repertoires in COVID-19. The table came from immunoSEQ multiplex PCR; TCRdb's copy has only in-frame clones and leaves some out. The sample shows some 230,000 clones, around 83% of them seen only once. The sample was peripheral blood. These receptors originate from a man between 35 and 55 years old with acute or convalescent COVID-19.

This chain connects TRBV9 to TRBJ2-3, with a tentative D call TRBD1 (5 bases). V was shortened by 4 bases and J by 6 bases, with 18 bases between the two germline ends. Germline V CDR1 and CDR2: SGDLS, YYNGEE. CDR3 length: 15 residues. The CDR3 protein is CASSPFGPQADTQYF. The DNA for the CDR3 is TGTGCCAGCAGCCCGTTCGGCCCACAGGCGGATACGCAGTATTTT.

The rearrangement links TRBV19 to TRBJ2-1; 9 positions agree with TRBD2. V gave up 7 bases and J gave up 9 bases; unmatched junction bases: 10. The CDR3 runs to 14 residues. Germline V CDR1 and CDR2: LNHDA, SQIVND (reference sequence). CDR3 in DNA: TGTGCCAGTAATTCGGGCGGGGGGGCAACTGAGCAGTTCTTC. Its protein product is CASNSGGGATEQFF.

The chain couples TRBV4-3 to TRBJ2-3, with 10 bases lining up with TRBD2. The CDR3 sequence is 19 residues long. V lost 0 bases and J lost 2; bases outside the gene matches: 11. CDR1 and CDR2 (germline): LGHNA, YSLEER. CDR3 region: CASSQEEGRLAGVTDTQYF. The CDR3 nucleotides read TGCGCCAGCAGCCAAGAGGAGGGTCGGCTAGCGGGGGTCACAGATACGCAGTATTTT.

This clone was seen a single time. The rearrangement links TRBV18 to TRBJ2-1; D perhaps matches TRBD2 (6 bases). This CDR3 has 14 residues. From germline, CDR1 is KGHSH and CDR2 LQKENI. Trimming removed 4 bases at V and 9 bases at J, with 16 bases between. The CDR3 here is CASSLADGGREQFF. The CDR3 DNA reads as TGTGCCAGCTCACTCGCCGACGGGGGACGTGAGCAGTTCTTC.

This clone has a single count. The rearrangement joins TRBV6-6 to TRBJ1-5, with TRBD1 matching 8 bases. The J segment lost 7 bases and the V segment lost 6 bases, leaving 8 bases of the junction unmatched. The CDR3 extends over 14 amino acids. The V gene's germline CDR1 is MNHNY and CDR2 SVGAGI (reference sequence). CDR3 bases: TGTGCCAGCAGGACAGGGGTGGCTGGACAGCCCCAGCATTTT. It specifies CASRTGVAGQPQHF.

This clone occurred a few times. The rearrangement uses TRBV5-6 and TRBJ2-5; 8 bases agree with TRBD1. J was trimmed by 2 bases and V by 4 bases; bases with no gene match: 7. The CDR3 totals 15 residues. CDR1 SGHDT and CDR2 YYEEEE come from the germline V gene. The CDR3 region is CASSGLRGQQETQYF. The DNA of the CDR3 is TGTGCCAGCAGCGGGCTCAGGGGGCAGCAAGAGACCCAGTACTTC. Together with reference TRBV5-6 and TRBJ2-5, the CDR3 gives the full variable domain: DAGVTQSPTHLIKTRGQQVTLRCSPKSGHDTVSWYQQALGQGPQFIFQYYEEEERQRGNFPDRFSGHQFPNYSSELNVNALLLGDSALYLCASSGLRGQQETQYFGPGTRLLVL.

The rearrangement uses TRBV20-1 and TRBJ1-2, with D tentatively TRBD1 (5 bases). The CDR3 is made up of 11 amino acids. The V end was cut by 4 bases, the J end by 7 bases, with 10 bases between. The germline CDR1 and CDR2 sequences are DFQATT and SNEGSKA (reference sequence). Written as DNA, the CDR3 is TGCAGTGCTATCAGGGATGGTGGCTACACCTTC. Translated, it gives CSAIRDGGYTF.

The chain recombines TRBV10-3 with TRBJ2-5; 8 nucleotides line up with TRBD1. Germline V CDR1 and CDR2: ENHRY, SYGVKD. This CDR3 region has 15 residues. With 1 base clipped from V and 4 bases from J, the junction kept 5 bases outside the gene matches. The CDR3 nucleotides read TGTGCCATCAGTGAGTTGGGACAGGTGGGAGAGACCCAGTACTTC. It is translated as CAISELGQVGETQYF.

The chain uses TRBV6-6 and TRBJ1-2; D gene ambiguous. V was clipped by 5 bases and J by 4 bases, with 5 bases between them. The CDR3 is 11 residues long. CDR1 and CDR2 from the germline V gene are MNHNY and SVGAGI (reference sequence). The CDR3 spells CASSKAYGYTF. The CDR3 DNA follows: TGTGCCAGCAGTAAAGCCTATGGCTACACCTTC.

The rearrangement joins TRBV28 to TRBJ1-5, with D hard to call. This CDR3 has 15 amino acids. The ends were cut back, 1 base at V and 1 base at J, with 8 bases in the middle. CDR1 MDHEN and CDR2 SYDVKM come from the germline V gene. The CDR3 sequence: CASSLFTQSNQPQHF. The CDR3 DNA is TGTGCCAGCAGTTTATTTACACAAAGCAATCAGCCCCAGCATTTT.

This chain connects TRBV9 to TRBJ1-3; 9 positions agree with TRBD1. CDR1 and CDR2 from the germline V gene are SGDLS and YYNGEE. The CDR3 loop spans 16 amino acids. The ends lost 3 bases at V and 7 bases at J; junction bases unmatched: 11. The CDR3 bases are TGTGCCAGCAGCGGCCTACCGGGACAGGGAGTGAACACCATATATTTT. The encoded protein is CASSGLPGQGVNTIYF.

V usage is TRBV2 and J usage is TRBJ1-2; D may be TRBD1 (6 bases). This CDR3 has 16 amino acids. With 8 bases removed from V and 7 bases from J, the gap between germline ends came to 26 bases. Germline lookup yields CDR1 SNHLY and CDR2 FYNNEI. The chain's CDR3 is CASSNSGGRGLVGYTF. The CDR3 nucleotides read TGTGCCAGCTCAAACTCGGGGGGCAGGGGACTGGTTGGCTACACCTTC.

This clone was counted a few times. The J gene is TRBJ1-6, the V gene TRBV7-2; a possible D gene is TRBD1 (5 bases). Trimming took off 5 bases at V and 10 bases at J, with 18 bases between the two ends. The CDR3 spans 15 residues. Germline CDR1 is SGHTA and CDR2 is FQGNSA. The CDR3 protein is CASSPVGGIESPLHF. Here the CDR3 DNA reads TGTGCCAGCAGCCCTGTGGGGGGTATAGAATCACCCCTCCACTTT.

The chain is built from TRBV11-2 and TRBJ1-3, with D uncertain. The CDR3 covers 18 residues. Germline CDR1 is SGHAT and CDR2 is FQNNGV. The germline V and J ends were trimmed by 8 bases and 1 base, with 24 bases remaining between them. The CDR3 nucleotides are TGTGCCAGCCGCCCTTTGCGGGAGAGGAGGGTATCTGGAAACACCATATATTTT. Protein sequence: CASRPLRERRVSGNTIYF.

The V and J genes are TRBV7-3 and TRBJ2-1, with TRBD2 identical over 12 bases. V dropped 0 bases and J dropped 6; count of bases not matched to a gene: 0. The germline CDR1 and CDR2 sequences are SGHTA and FQGTGA. The CDR3 has 15 residues. The CDR3 region is CASSLTTSGGNEQFF. In nucleotides, the CDR3 is TGTGCCAGCAGCTTAACGACTAGCGGGGGCAATGAGCAGTTCTTC.

The sample holds a few counts of this clone. This chain uses TRBV30 with TRBJ1-1; a possible D gene is TRBD1 (5 bases). Trimming removed 2 bases at V and 4 bases at J, with 11 bases between. CDR3 length equals 13 residues. The germline gives CDR1 GTSNPN, CDR2 SVGIG (reference sequence). CDR3 nucleotide sequence: TGTGCCTGGAGTCAAATGGGGGGCACTGAAGCTTTCTTT. It specifies CAWSQMGGTEAFF.

This sequence joins TRBV11-2 and TRBJ1-1; the match to TRBD1 covers 7 bases. This CDR3 is 16 amino acids long. Germline CDR1 reads SGHAT; CDR2 reads FQNNGV. V trimming: 4 bases; J trimming: 2 bases; junction bases outside the gene matches: 10. CDR3: CASSSRQTGVNTEAFF. The CDR3 DNA reads as TGTGCCAGCAGCTCACGCCAAACAGGGGTAAACACTGAAGCTTTCTTT.

The rearrangement joins TRBV7-2 to TRBJ1-6, with D hard to call. Germline assignment: CDR1 SGHTA and CDR2 FQGNSA. Trimming removed 5 bases at V and 9 bases at J, with 14 bases between. There are 14 residues in the CDR3. CDR3 in amino acids: CASSLLGRRSPLHF. As DNA, the CDR3 is TGTGCCAGCAGCCTCCTGGGCAGGCGTTCACCCCTCCACTTT.

The chain links TRBV2 to TRBJ2-5; no clear D gene. Germline V gene sequence: CDR1 SNHLY, CDR2 FYNNEI. The CDR3 loop spans 13 amino acids. The ends were cut back, 6 bases at V and 9 bases at J, with 17 bases in the middle. This CDR3 is CASSPLSLEAQYF. DNA for the CDR3: TGTGCCAGCAGCCCACTGAGCCTCGAGGCCCAGTACTTC. The full variable domain, rest sourced from reference TRBV2 and TRBJ2-5, is EPEVTQTPSHQVTQMGQEVILRCVPISNHLYFYWYRQILGQKVEFLVSFYNNEISEKSEIFDDQFSVERPDGSNFTLKIRSTKLEDSAMYFCASSPLSLEAQYFGPGTRLLVL.

This chain joins TRBV19 and TRBJ2-2; 9 nucleotides agree with TRBD1. The germline gives CDR1 LNHDA, CDR2 SQIVND (reference sequence). V gave up 5 bases and J gave up 6 bases; unmatched junction bases: 10. The length of the CDR3 is 16 residues. The CDR3 DNA reads TGTGCCAGTAGTTCGCGGGACAGGGTAGAGTCCGGGGAGCTGTTTTTT. Translating it yields CASSSRDRVESGELFF.

This chain joins TRBV30 and TRBJ1-2; D ambiguous. The CDR3 contains 13 residues. The germline CDR1 and CDR2 sequences are GTSNPN and SVGIG (reference sequence). V was cut by 1 base and J by 8 bases, with 14 bases left in between. The DNA of the CDR3 is TGTGCCTGGAGTGCCACTGAAAGGAGGGGCTACACCTTC. It is translated as CAWSATERRGYTF.

The chain carries TRBV28 and TRBJ1-2; D remains ambiguous. Germline V gives CDR1 MDHEN, CDR2 SYDVKM. The CDR3 runs to 14 residues. V was cut by 10 bases and J by 4 bases, with 19 bases left in between. The DNA for the CDR3 is TGTGCCACCCTCGGGAGTTTTCGCGGCTATGGCTACACCTTC. It is translated as CATLGSFRGYGYTF.

The chain recombines TRBV2 with TRBJ1-5; no firm D call. The V gene's germline CDR1 is SNHLY and CDR2 FYNNEI. The CDR3 covers 13 residues. V was cut by 4 bases and J by 3 bases, with 7 bases left in between. In DNA, the CDR3 is TGTGCCAGCAGTGCGGAGTCCAATCAGCCCCAGCATTTT. This sequence encodes CASSAESNQPQHF.

This chain uses TRBV3-1 (or the pseudogene TRBV3-2) with TRBJ2-4, with 7 bases identical to TRBD2. This CDR3 region has 18 residues. In germline, CDR1 is LGHDT, CDR2 YNNKEL (reference sequence). V gave up 0 bases and J gave up 0 bases; unmatched junction bases: 8. Here the CDR3 DNA reads TGTGCCAGCAGCCAAGAACGTAGGCGGGGGACAGCCAAAAACATTCAGTACTTC. This sequence encodes CASSQERRRGTAKNIQYF.

This clone appeared a single time. This chain connects TRBV2 to TRBJ2-5; 10 bases align to TRBD2. Germline trimming cut 4 bases from V and 5 bases from J; bases unmatched to any gene: 16. Germline CDR1 SNHLY, CDR2 FYNNEI. The CDR3 is 18 residues long. The CDR3 spells CASSALLSLAGAGETQYF. Here the CDR3 DNA reads TGTGCCAGCAGTGCCCTTTTATCCCTAGCGGGGGCGGGGGAGACCCAGTACTTC.

The chain joins TRBV28 to TRBJ2-5; 11 nucleotides match TRBD2. Trimming cost V 5 bases and J 2 bases; bases outside gene matches: 7. Germline V gene data show CDR1 as MDHEN and CDR2 as SYDVKM. The CDR3 totals 16 residues. In nucleotides, the CDR3 is TGTGCCAGCAGTCCCCCGGGACTAGCGGCTCAAGAGACCCAGTACTTC. It encodes CASSPPGLAAQETQYF.

V is TRBV29-1 and J is TRBJ1-1, with a tentative D call TRBD1 (5 bases). CDR3 length: 13 residues. Trimming removed 1 base at V and 5 bases at J, with 11 bases between. Germline-derived CDR1 and CDR2 are SQVTM and ANQGSEA. The CDR3 region has the DNA TGCAGCGTTGAAGCAATAGGGGCGACTGAAGCTTTCTTT. Its translation is CSVEAIGATEAFF.

About this clone: The same CDR3 is also encoded by other DNA sequences in this sample. The chain couples TRBV3-1 (or the pseudogene TRBV3-2) to TRBJ2-2; 9 bases are a match to TRBD2. Trimming took 2 bases from V and 6 from J; bases not matched to a gene: 7. This CDR3 spans 16 amino acids. Per germline, CDR1 LGHDT and CDR2 YNNKEL (reference sequence). CDR3 loop: CASSQNRGGGAGELFF. CDR3 in DNA: TGTGCCAGCAGCCAAAATCGGGGCGGGGGGGCCGGGGAGCTGTTTTTT.